This T cell receptor beta chain was sequenced during a study of blood T cell repertoires in COVID-19 (dated by TCRdb to 2018 to 2020). For the study in its entirety: The collaborator samples originated in the United States, Italy and Spain and spanned the acute and convalescent phases of COVID-19. The repertoires were released in a freely available public database intended as a resource for research on the immune response to SARS-CoV-2. Deeply sampled blood TCRbeta repertoires from subjects exposed to, actively infected with, or recovered from COVID-19 were included in the dataset. The prospective study material was composed of cDNA or gDNA derived from T cells, B-cell-depleted T cells, or PBMCs. Sample metadata almost always included a de-identified subject ID, COVID-19 status, age in years and sex. Where available, HLA class I and class II types were obtained from metadata supplied by the sample provider rather than from assay-based typing. The samples were drawn from the first 160 participants of the ongoing ImmuneRACE study and from over a thousand subjects provided by 6 global collaborators. Summary of the overall study and its limitations: How much clinical and demographic metadata was included differed by source and by participant, and the metadata was provided uncurated.

The CDR3 holds 17 amino acids from the cysteine to the phenylalanine. Only the CDR3 DNA is retained, 51 bases long and in frame from the first base. Trimmed from V: 0 bases; trimmed from J: 2 bases; junction bases lacking a gene match: 10. Sequences SGDLS (CDR1) and YYNGEE (CDR2) are obtained from the germline V gene. The sample holds one count of this clone. The antigen it recognizes is unknown. The sample holds no much larger clone one base away, and base qualities are not on file. TCRbeta CDR3 regions were amplified from genomic DNA using the immunoSEQ Assay, a bias-controlled multiplex PCR. Per the authors' processing: Within the assay, amplification of reference gene primers was used to estimate how many nucleated cells each sample contained. Sequence reads were collapsed and filtered to measure the absolute abundance of every unique TCRbeta CDR3 rearrangement. For each sample, productive Simpson clonality was calculated as the square root of Simpson's diversity index over productive rearrangements. TCRdb mirrors the immuneACCESS table, restricted to in-frame sequences. Some clones are absent from its copies; in checked studies, under half trace to an unresolved V gene, and the reason for the others is unknown. V and J calls and clone size come straight from that table; D and trimming were deduced from the DNA. The sample has under 450,000 clones on record, less than 90% of them singletons. Roughly 5.1% of the sample rests with the top ten.

Participants in the prospective study were aged roughly 18 to 90 years, lived in more than 20 United States geographic areas, and enrolled through a virtual design. To assign participants to cohorts, the prospective study relied on clinical history that participants themselves reported in a screening survey and a study questionnaire. Recovered participants in ImmuneRACE Cohort 3 were defined as having two consecutive negative NP/OP PCR tests, clearance from a healthcare professional, or resolution of symptoms. In the prospective study, mobile phlebotomists collected whole blood, serum and a nasopharyngeal or oropharyngeal swab from each participant. Prospective study participants could optionally give additional blood draws and questionnaires over a roughly two-month period. Blood samples from the prospective study were shipped frozen or at room temperature prior to DNA extraction.

This TCR derives from a woman aged 45 to 65 who had recovered from COVID-19. The sequencing input was PBMCs or T cells enriched from blood (not recorded which). The chain links TRBV9 with TRBJ2-7; TRBD2 agrees with 8 junctional bases. Here the CDR3 is given as CASSVGRGGRTTYEQYF. In nucleotides, the sequence is TGTGCCAGCAGCGTAGGGAGAGGCGGGAGGACAACCTACGAGCAGTACTTC.